Detailed here is one T cell receptor (beta chain). The data were taken from a study of cytomegalovirus exposure and HLA in healthy donors. Primers: 60 Vbeta forward and 13 Jbeta reverse. Profiling relied on immunoSEQ multiplex PCR, and the TCRdb table lists in-frame clones only, not all of them. The sample records 110,000 to 150,000 clones, about 72% being singletons. CDR1 and CDR2 (germline): MNHEY, SMNVEV (reference sequence). Trimming removed 3 bases from V and 2 bases from J, with 12 bases in between. This CDR3 has 15 amino acids. This TCR came from a man aged 35-49 years in good health and CMV-seronegative. The sequencing sample was made of PBMCs. The rearrangement links TRBV27 to TRBJ2-3; weak D call: TRBD1 (6 bases). The CDR3 coding sequence is TGTGCCAGCAGTTTTGAACAGGGATTCACAGATACGCAGTATTTT. It yields the protein CASSFEQGFTDTQYF.